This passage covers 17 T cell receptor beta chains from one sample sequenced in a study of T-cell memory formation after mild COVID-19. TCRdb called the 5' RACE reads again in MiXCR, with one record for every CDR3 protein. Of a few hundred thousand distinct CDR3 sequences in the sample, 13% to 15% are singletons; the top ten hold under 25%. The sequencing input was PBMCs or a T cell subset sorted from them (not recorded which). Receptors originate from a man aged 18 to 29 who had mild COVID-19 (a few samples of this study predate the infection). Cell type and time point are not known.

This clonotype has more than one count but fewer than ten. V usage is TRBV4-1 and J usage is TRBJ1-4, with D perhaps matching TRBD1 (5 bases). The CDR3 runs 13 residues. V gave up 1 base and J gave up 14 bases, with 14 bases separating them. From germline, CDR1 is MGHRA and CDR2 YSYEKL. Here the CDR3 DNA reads TGCGCCAGCAGCCAAGGAGGAGGGACTTTTCTGTTTTTT. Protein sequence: CASSQGGGTFLFF.

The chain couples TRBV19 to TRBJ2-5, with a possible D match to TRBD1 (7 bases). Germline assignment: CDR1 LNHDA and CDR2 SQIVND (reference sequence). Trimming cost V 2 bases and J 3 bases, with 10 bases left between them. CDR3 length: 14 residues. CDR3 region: CASSIRGTEETQYF. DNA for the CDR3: TGTGCCAGTAGTATACGGGGGACAGAAGAGACCCAGTACTTC.

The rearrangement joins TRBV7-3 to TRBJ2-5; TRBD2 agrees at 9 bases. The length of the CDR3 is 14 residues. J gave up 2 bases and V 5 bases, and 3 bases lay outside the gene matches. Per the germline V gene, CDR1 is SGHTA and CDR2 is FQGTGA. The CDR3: CASSAGGNQETQYF. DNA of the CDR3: TGTGCCAGCAGCGCGGGAGGGAATCAAGAGACCCAGTACTTC.

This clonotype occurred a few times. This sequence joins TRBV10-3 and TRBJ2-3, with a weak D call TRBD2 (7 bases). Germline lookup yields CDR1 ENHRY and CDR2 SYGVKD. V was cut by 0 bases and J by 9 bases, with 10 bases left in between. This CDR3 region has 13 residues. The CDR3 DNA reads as TGTGCCATCAGTGAGTCACAGGGACTAACGCAGTATTTT. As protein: CAISESQGLTQYF.

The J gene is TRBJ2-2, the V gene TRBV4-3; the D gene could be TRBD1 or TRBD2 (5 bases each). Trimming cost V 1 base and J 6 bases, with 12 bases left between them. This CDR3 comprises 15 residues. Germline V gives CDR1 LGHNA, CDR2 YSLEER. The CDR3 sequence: CASSQGDQVAGELFF. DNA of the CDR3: TGCGCCAGCAGCCAAGGGGACCAAGTGGCCGGGGAGCTGTTTTTT.

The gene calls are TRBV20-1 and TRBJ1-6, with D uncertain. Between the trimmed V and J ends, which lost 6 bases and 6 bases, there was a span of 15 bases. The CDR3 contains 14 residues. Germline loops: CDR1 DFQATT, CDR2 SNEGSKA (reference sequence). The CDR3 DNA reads TGCAGTGCCCATTCTGCAACGTCTAATTCACCCCTCCACTTT. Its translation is CSAHSATSNSPLHF.

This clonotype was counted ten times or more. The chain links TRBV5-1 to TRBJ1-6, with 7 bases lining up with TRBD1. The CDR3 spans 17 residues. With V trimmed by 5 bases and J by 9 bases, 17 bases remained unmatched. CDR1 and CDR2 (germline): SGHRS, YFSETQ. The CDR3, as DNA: TGCGCCAGCAGTTTGATCGGAACAGGGGCAGCGGGTTCACCCCTCCACTTT. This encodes CASSLIGTGAAGSPLHF.

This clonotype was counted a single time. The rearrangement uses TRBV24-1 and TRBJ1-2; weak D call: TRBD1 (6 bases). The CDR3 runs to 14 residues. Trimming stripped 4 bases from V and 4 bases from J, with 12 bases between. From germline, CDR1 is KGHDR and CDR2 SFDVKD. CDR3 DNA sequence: TGTGCCACCAGTGACTCAACAGGGATCTATGGCTACACCTTC. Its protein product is CATSDSTGIYGYTF.

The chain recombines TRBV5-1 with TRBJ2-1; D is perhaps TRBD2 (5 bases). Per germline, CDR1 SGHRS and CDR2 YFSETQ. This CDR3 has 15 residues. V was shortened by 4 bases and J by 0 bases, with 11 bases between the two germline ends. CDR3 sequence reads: CASSAGVLSYNEQFF. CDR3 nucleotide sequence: TGCGCCAGCAGCGCCGGGGTACTCTCCTACAATGAGCAGTTCTTC.

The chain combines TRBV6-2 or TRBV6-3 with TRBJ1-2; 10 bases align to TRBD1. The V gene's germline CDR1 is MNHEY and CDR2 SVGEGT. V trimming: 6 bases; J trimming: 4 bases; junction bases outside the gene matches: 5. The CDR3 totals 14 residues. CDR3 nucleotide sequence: TGTGCCAGCAGGACAAGACAGGGGGCCTATGGCTACACCTTC. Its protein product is CASRTRQGAYGYTF.

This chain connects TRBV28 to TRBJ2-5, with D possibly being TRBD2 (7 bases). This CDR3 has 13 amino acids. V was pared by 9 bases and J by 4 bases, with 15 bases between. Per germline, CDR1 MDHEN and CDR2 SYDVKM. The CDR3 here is CASVTGGSETQYF. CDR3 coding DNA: TGTGCCAGTGTGACGGGGGGCTCAGAGACCCAGTACTTC.

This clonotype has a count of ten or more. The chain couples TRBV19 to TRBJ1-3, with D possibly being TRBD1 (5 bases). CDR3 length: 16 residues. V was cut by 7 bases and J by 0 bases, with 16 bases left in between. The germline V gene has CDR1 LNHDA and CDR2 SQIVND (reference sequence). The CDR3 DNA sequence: TGTGCCAGTACTACCTTCAACAGGAACTCTGGAAACACCATATATTTT. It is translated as CASTTFNRNSGNTIYF.

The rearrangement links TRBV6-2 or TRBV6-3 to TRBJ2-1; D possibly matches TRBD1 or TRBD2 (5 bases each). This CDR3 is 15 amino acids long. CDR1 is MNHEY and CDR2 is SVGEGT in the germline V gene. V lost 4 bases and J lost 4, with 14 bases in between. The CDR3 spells CASSFNGAQYNEQFF. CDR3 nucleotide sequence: TGTGCCAGCAGTTTCAACGGGGCCCAGTACAATGAGCAGTTCTTC.

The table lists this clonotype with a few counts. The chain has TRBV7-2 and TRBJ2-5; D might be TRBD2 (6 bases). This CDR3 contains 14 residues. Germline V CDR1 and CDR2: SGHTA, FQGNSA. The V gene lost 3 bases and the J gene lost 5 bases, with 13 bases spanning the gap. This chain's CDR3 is CASSLGSGWETQYF. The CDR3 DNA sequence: TGTGCCAGCAGCTTGGGTAGCGGTTGGGAGACCCAGTACTTC.

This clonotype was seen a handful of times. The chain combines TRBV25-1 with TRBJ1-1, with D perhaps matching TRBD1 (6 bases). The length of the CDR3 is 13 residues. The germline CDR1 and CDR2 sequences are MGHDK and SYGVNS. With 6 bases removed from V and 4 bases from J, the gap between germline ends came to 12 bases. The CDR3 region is CASRRGYGTEAFF. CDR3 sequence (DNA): TGTGCCAGCAGGAGGGGGTACGGCACTGAAGCTTTCTTT.

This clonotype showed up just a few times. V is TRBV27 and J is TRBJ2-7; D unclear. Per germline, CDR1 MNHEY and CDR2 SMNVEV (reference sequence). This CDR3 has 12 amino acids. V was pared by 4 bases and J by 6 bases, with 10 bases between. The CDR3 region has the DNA TGTGCCAGCAGTTCCCGGCTCGGCGAGCAGTACGTC. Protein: CASSSRLGEQYV.

The CDR3 here is CATSRDLTETQYF. The CDR3 nucleotides read TGTGCCACCAGCAGAGATCTGACAGAGACCCAGTACTTC. The chain is built from TRBV15 and TRBJ2-5; D unclear. CDR1 and CDR2 from the germline V gene are LNHNV and YYDKDF (reference sequence). Trimming left V 0 bases short and J 4 bases short, with 6 bases between. The CDR3 is 13 amino acids. Full variable domain (outside the CDR3, taken from reference TRBV15 and TRBJ2-5): DAMVIQNPRYQVTQFGKPVTLSCSQTLNHNVMYWYQQKSSQAPKLLFHYYDKDFNNEADTPDNFQSRRPNTSFCFLDIRSPGLGDTAMYLCATSRDLTETQYFGPGTRLLVL.